Below, 26 T cell receptor beta chains from the same sample are listed, as sequenced in a study of blood T cells in healthy people across ages. It was with a sample-barcoded 5' primer and a J-beta primer mix that a second PCR of about 6 to 12 cycles was run. TCRdb called the 5' RACE reads again in MiXCR, with one record for every CDR3 protein. The sample consists of 700,000 to 1,000,000 distinct CDR3 sequences, about 42% of them appearing once. The sample taken for sequencing was blood. The receptors were sampled from a man aged 55 to 70 in good health.

The rearrangement joins TRBV12-3 or TRBV12-4 to TRBJ2-3, with D uncertain. V was clipped by 4 bases and J by 2 bases, with 13 bases between them. The CDR3 covers 15 residues. CDR3 protein: CASSSPPQDTDTQYF. DNA of the CDR3: TGTGCCAGCAGTTCACCACCGCAAGACACAGATACGCAGTATTTT.

This clonotype was seen a handful of times. This rearrangement joins TRBV20-1 to TRBJ2-5; weak D call: TRBD2 (6 bases). Germline assignment: CDR1 DFQATT and CDR2 SNEGSKA (reference sequence). Trimming took 6 bases from V and 4 from J, leaving 21 bases between them. The CDR3 loop spans 15 amino acids. CDR3 protein: CSARGPTGESETQYF. The CDR3 bases are TGCAGTGCAAGGGGCCCTACGGGGGAGTCAGAGACCCAGTACTTC.

The chain recombines TRBV5-1 with TRBJ2-5, with a weak D call TRBD2 (6 bases). V shed 4 bases and J shed 4 bases, with 14 bases lying between them. Germline values: CDR1 SGHRS, CDR2 YFSETQ. The CDR3 loop spans 14 amino acids. CDR3 in DNA: TGCGCCAGCAGCAAGACGGGGGTCGGAGAGACCCAGTACTTC. Encoded protein: CASSKTGVGETQYF.

The chain joins TRBV29-1 to TRBJ2-3; D gene ambiguous. The V and J ends lost 4 bases and 2 bases respectively, with 13 bases between them. The CDR3 is 14 residues long. Germline CDR1 reads SQVTM; CDR2 reads ANQGSEA. CDR3: CSVVGLEYTDTQYF. CDR3 nucleotide sequence: TGCAGCGTTGTGGGATTAGAGTACACAGATACGCAGTATTTT.

This clonotype was recorded a few times. V is TRBV4-2 and J is TRBJ2-7; TRBD1 is a possible D gene (7 bases). The CDR3 spans 18 residues. CDR1 is LGHNA and CDR2 is YNFKEQ in the germline V gene. Between the trimmed V and J ends, which lost 2 bases and 0 bases, there was a span of 20 bases. In DNA, the CDR3 is TGTGCCAGCAGCCAAACATCTCGCAGGGGGGCTAGCTCCTACGAGCAGTACTTC. It is translated as CASSQTSRRGASSYEQYF.

The chain recombines TRBV7-9 with TRBJ2-3; 8 nucleotides line up with TRBD2. There are 15 residues in the CDR3. The germline V gene encodes CDR1 SEHNR and CDR2 FQNEAQ (reference sequence). Trimming at V came to 2 bases and at J to 2 bases, leaving 3 bases not matched to a gene. CDR3 DNA sequence: TGTGCCAGCAGCTTAAGAGCGGGGGACACAGATACGCAGTATTTT. Translating gives CASSLRAGDTDTQYF.

DNA of the CDR3: TGTGCCAGCAGCCCGGACAGCTACACCGGGGAGCTGTTTTTT. Residues: CASSPDSYTGELFF. This sequence joins TRBV7-9 and TRBJ2-2, with D possibly being TRBD1 (6 bases). The length of the CDR3 is 14 residues. V lost 5 bases, J lost 3 bases, and 10 bases lay in between. Per the germline V gene, CDR1 is SEHNR and CDR2 is FQNEAQ (reference sequence).

This clonotype appeared a single time. The V and J genes are TRBV27 and TRBJ1-5; TRBD1 might be the D (5 bases). Germline lookup yields CDR1 MNHEY and CDR2 SMNVEV (reference sequence). With 6 bases removed from V and 9 bases from J, the gap between germline ends came to 15 bases. This CDR3 comprises 13 residues. DNA for the CDR3: TGTGCCAGCAGGGCGGGACGATCTGGGCCCCAGCATTTT. Translation: CASRAGRSGPQHF.

The genes are TRBV4-3 and TRBJ1-4, with D unclear. With 3 bases removed from V and 8 bases from J, the gap between germline ends came to 13 bases. The CDR3 is 14 residues long. Germline loops: CDR1 LGHNA, CDR2 YSLEER. The CDR3 DNA follows: TGCGCCAGCAGCCATCAGACATTGCGAGAAAAACTGTTTTTT. This sequence encodes CASSHQTLREKLFF.

The gene calls are TRBV20-1 and TRBJ2-3; 7 bases are shared with TRBD2. Germline CDR1 reads DFQATT; CDR2 reads SNEGSKA (reference sequence). The CDR3 is 14 residues long. The V gene end was trimmed by 6 bases and the J gene end by 2 bases; junction bases not matched to a gene: 8. This CDR3 is CSALGGEPTDTQYF. The CDR3 bases are TGCAGTGCACTGGGAGGGGAACCCACAGATACGCAGTATTTT.

V gene TRBV7-2 combines with J gene TRBJ1-5, with D possibly matching TRBD1 (5 bases). The CDR3 totals 16 residues. Per germline, CDR1 SGHTA and CDR2 FQGNSA. Trimming removed 2 bases at V and 0 bases at J, with 11 bases between. CDR3 nucleotides: TGTGCCAGCAGCTTATCCCCAGGGAATAGCAATCAGCCCCAGCATTTT. It is translated as CASSLSPGNSNQPQHF. The whole variable domain, filled in from reference TRBV7-2 and TRBJ1-5, reads GAGVSQSPSNKVTEKGKDVELRCDPISGHTALYWYRQSLGQGLEFLIYFQGNSAPDKSGLPSDRFSAERTGGSVSTLTIQRTQQEDSAVYLCASSLSPGNSNQPQHFGDGTRLSIL.

This clonotype was found a few times. The chain has TRBV20-1 and TRBJ2-4, with D perhaps being TRBD1 or TRBD2 (5 bases each). V was cut by 1 base and J by 7 bases, with 11 bases left in between. Germline V gene sequence: CDR1 DFQATT, CDR2 SNEGSKA (reference sequence). The CDR3 is 13 amino acids. The CDR3 loop reads CSARGTSGNIQYF. CDR3 DNA: TGCAGTGCTAGAGGGACTTCAGGGAACATTCAGTACTTC.

Remarks on this clonotype: The junction departs from the called germline gene at one end, perhaps through a read error. This chain uses TRBV5-1 with TRBJ2-1; D not certain. The CDR3 has 11 amino acids. Germline CDR1 is SGHRS and CDR2 is YFSETQ. The CDR3 loop is CASSPPEERFF. CDR3 sequence (DNA): TGCGCCAGCAGCCCCCCCGAGGAGCGGTTCTTC.

CDR3 in DNA: TGTGCCAGTACCCCTTCGACAGGACGGGGCTACACCTTC. Encoded protein: CASTPSTGRGYTF. The chain employs TRBV19 and TRBJ1-2; maybe TRBD1 (6 bases). There are 13 residues in the CDR3. The germline V gene has CDR1 LNHDA and CDR2 SQIVND (reference sequence). V gave up 7 bases and J gave up 8 bases, with 17 bases separating them.

On this clonotype itself: An end of the junction does not agree with germline; a read error may underlie this. The chain has TRBV4-3 and TRBJ2-4, with D perhaps matching TRBD1 or TRBD2 (5 bases each). The J call is doubtful: the DNA matches TRBJ2-7 better. This CDR3 is 15 amino acids long. CDR1 and CDR2 from the germline V gene are LGHNA and YSLEER. DNA of the CDR3: TGCGCCAGCAGCCAAGGGGCCGGGACCTCCTCCGAGCAGTACTTC. It translates to CASSQGAGTSSEQYF.

Turning to this clonotype: A much larger clone lies a single base off, so this may be a read error. V and J are TRBV10-3 and TRBJ2-5, with D perhaps matching TRBD2 (5 bases). CDR1 ENHRY and CDR2 SYGVKD come from the germline V gene. The CDR3 length is 13 residues. The CDR3 DNA sequence: TGTGGCATCAGTGAAGCCAGCGGAGAGACCCAGTACTTC. It encodes CGISEASGETQYF.

The chain couples TRBV5-1 to TRBJ1-2, with 7 bases that match TRBD1. Germline-derived CDR1 and CDR2 are SGHRS and YFSETQ. CDR3 length equals 15 residues. Germline trimming cut 4 bases from V and 0 bases from J; bases unmatched to any gene: 6. The CDR3 loop is CASSPGDSTNYGYTF. In nucleotides, the CDR3 is TGCGCCAGCAGCCCCGGGGACAGTACTAACTATGGCTACACCTTC.

This rearrangement joins TRBV4-1 to TRBJ2-2; 7 nucleotides align to TRBD1. Germline assignment: CDR1 MGHRA and CDR2 YSYEKL. Trimming took 0 bases from V and 7 from J; bases not matched to a gene: 8. The CDR3 length is 16 residues. DNA of the CDR3: TGCGCCAGCAGCCAAGAACAGGGGACCCCCCGCGGGGAGCTGTTTTTT. Translating it yields CASSQEQGTPRGELFF.

This clonotype was observed at least ten times. The CDR3 sequence: CASSLAAGTSYEQYF. As DNA, the CDR3 is TGTGCCAGCAGCTTAGCAGCGGGGACCTCCTACGAGCAGTACTTC. The chain combines TRBV7-8 with TRBJ2-7; 7 nucleotides match TRBD2. The J segment lost 0 bases and the V segment lost 0 bases, leaving 2 bases of the junction unmatched. Germline V gene sequence: CDR1 SGHVS, CDR2 FQNEAQ. This CDR3 has 15 residues.

This rearrangement joins TRBV20-1 to TRBJ2-2, with 15 nucleotides matching TRBD2. V shed 5 bases and J 3 bases; nucleotides not matched to a gene: 4. CDR1 and CDR2 from the germline V gene are DFQATT and SNEGSKA (reference sequence). The CDR3 is 16 amino acids. The CDR3 region is CSASGLAGGDTGELFF. The CDR3 nucleotides are TGCAGTGCTTCCGGACTAGCGGGAGGGGACACCGGGGAGCTGTTTTTT.

In its sample, this clonotype was seen a few times. This sequence joins TRBV20-1 and TRBJ2-3, with a possible D match to TRBD2 (7 bases). CDR3 length: 14 amino acids. Germline V gene lookup returns CDR1 DFQATT and CDR2 SNEGSKA (reference sequence). The V and J ends lost 1 base and 4 bases respectively, with 12 bases between them. CDR3 nucleotides: TGCAGTGCTAGAGGGGGGGGCCCCCCAGATACGCAGTATTTT. This gives the protein CSARGGGPPDTQYF.

The gene calls are TRBV2 and TRBJ2-7; D is possibly TRBD1 (5 bases). Per germline, CDR1 SNHLY and CDR2 FYNNEI. V shed 2 bases and J shed 0 bases, with 11 bases lying between them. This CDR3 region has 15 residues. For the CDR3, the DNA is TGTGCCAGCAGTGAACGGAGACAGATCTCCTACGAGCAGTACTTC. The encoded protein is CASSERRQISYEQYF. Full variable domain (remainder filled in from reference TRBV2 and TRBJ2-7): EPEVTQTPSHQVTQMGQEVILRCVPISNHLYFYWYRQILGQKVEFLVSFYNNEISEKSEIFDDQFSVERPDGSNFTLKIRSTKLEDSAMYFCASSERRQISYEQYFGPGTRLTVT.

This clonotype came up once. Compared with germline, one end of the junction differs, possibly owing to a read error. The chain couples TRBV12-3 or TRBV12-4 to TRBJ2-3; 11 nucleotides align to TRBD2. There are 17 residues in the CDR3. CDR3 bases: TGTGCCAGCAGTTTAACTAGCGGGAGACTGAGAGCAGATATGCAGTATTTT. Its protein product is CASSLTSGRLRADMQYF.

The genes are TRBV11-2 and TRBJ2-4; D gene unclear. V was clipped by 1 base and J by 1 base, with 11 bases between them. The germline CDR1 and CDR2 sequences are SGHAT and FQNNGV. This CDR3 is built from 16 residues. The CDR3 here is CASSLVVATAKNIQYF. In DNA form, the CDR3 reads TGTGCCAGCAGCTTAGTTGTAGCCACGGCCAAAAACATTCAGTACTTC. The full variable domain, rest sourced from reference TRBV11-2 and TRBJ2-4, is EAGVAQSPRYKIIEKRQSVAFWCNPISGHATLYWYQQILGQGPKLLIQFQNNGVVDDSQLPKDRFSAERLKGVDSTLKIQPAKLEDSAVYLCASSLVVATAKNIQYFGAGTRLSVL.

This clonotype has more than one count but fewer than ten. V is TRBV9 and J is TRBJ1-6; D remains ambiguous. The CDR3 spans 15 residues. CDR1 is SGDLS, CDR2 YYNGEE, per germline. V was trimmed by 2 bases and J by 9 bases, leaving 15 bases between them. The chain's CDR3 is CASSVDGEGGSPLHF. CDR3 coding DNA: TGTGCCAGCAGCGTCGACGGAGAGGGTGGTTCACCCCTCCACTTT.

The genes are TRBV7-2 and TRBJ2-5; D perhaps matches TRBD2 (6 bases). V shed 3 bases and J shed 5 bases, with 16 bases lying between them. The CDR3 runs to 15 residues. Per the germline V gene, CDR1 is SGHTA and CDR2 is FQGNSA. The CDR3 protein is CASSFPPTGGETQYF. DNA for the CDR3: TGTGCCAGCAGCTTTCCCCCGACCGGAGGGGAGACCCAGTACTTC.